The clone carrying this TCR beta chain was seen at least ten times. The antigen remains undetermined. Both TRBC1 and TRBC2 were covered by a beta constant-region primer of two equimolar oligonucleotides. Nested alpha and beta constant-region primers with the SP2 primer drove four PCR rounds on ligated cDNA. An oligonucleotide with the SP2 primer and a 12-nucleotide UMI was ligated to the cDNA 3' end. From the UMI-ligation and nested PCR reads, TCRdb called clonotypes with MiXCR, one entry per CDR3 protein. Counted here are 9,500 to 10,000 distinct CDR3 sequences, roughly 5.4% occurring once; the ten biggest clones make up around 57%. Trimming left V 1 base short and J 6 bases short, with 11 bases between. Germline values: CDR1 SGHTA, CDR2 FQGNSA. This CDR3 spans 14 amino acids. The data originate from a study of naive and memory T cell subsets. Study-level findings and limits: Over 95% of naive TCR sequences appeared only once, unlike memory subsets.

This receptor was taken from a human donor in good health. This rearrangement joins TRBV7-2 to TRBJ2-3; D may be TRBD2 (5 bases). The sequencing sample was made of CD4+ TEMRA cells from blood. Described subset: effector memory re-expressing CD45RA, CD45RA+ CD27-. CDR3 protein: CASSLESGRDTQYF. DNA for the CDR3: TGTGCCAGCAGCTTAGAAAGCGGCCGCGATACGCAGTATTTT.